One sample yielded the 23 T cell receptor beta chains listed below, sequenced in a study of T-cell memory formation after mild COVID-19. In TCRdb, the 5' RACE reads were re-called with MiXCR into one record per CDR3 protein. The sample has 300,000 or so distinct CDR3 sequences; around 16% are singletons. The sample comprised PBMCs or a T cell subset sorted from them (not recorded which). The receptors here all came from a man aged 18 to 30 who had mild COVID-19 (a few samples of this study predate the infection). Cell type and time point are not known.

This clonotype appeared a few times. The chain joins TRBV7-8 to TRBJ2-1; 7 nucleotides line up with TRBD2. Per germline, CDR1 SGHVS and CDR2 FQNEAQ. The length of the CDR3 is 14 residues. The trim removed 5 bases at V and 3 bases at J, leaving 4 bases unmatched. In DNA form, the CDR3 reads TGTGCCAGCAGCATCCGGACTAGCTACAATGAGCAGTTCTTC. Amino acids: CASSIRTSYNEQFF.

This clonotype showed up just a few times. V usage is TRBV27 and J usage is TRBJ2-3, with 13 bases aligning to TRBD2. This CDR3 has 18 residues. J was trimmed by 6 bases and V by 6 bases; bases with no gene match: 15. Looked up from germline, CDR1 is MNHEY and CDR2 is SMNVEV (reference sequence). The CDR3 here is CASRPGGTSGAALDTQYF. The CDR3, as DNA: TGTGCCAGCAGACCTGGGGGGACTAGCGGGGCGGCACTCGATACGCAGTATTTT.

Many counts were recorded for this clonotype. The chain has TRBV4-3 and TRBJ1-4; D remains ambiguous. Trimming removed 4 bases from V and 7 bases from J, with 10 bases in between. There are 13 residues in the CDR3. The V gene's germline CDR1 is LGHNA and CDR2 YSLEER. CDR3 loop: CASSRLGLEKLFF. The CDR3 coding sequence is TGCGCCAGCAGCCGGCTCGGGCTTGAAAAACTGTTTTTT.

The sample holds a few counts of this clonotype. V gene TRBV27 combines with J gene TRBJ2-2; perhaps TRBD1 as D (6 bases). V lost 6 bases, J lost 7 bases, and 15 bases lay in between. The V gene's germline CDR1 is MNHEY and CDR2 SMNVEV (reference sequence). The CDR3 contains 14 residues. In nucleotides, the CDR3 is TGTGCCAGCAGGAACCCTCGGACAGTCGGGGAGCTGTTTTTT. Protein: CASRNPRTVGELFF.

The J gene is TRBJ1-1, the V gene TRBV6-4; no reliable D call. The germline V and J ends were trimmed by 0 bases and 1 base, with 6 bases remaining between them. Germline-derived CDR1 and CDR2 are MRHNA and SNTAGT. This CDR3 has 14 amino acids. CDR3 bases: TGTGCCAGCAGTGACTCGTCAGAGAACACTGAAGCTTTCTTT. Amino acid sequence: CASSDSSENTEAFF.

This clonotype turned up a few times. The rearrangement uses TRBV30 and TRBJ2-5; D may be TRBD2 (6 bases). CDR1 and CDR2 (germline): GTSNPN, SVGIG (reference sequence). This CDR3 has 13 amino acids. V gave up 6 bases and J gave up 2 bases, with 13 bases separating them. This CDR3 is CACNREPQETQYF. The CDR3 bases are TGTGCCTGTAACCGGGAGCCTCAAGAGACCCAGTACTTC. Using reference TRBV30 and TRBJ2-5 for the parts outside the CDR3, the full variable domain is SQTIHQWPATLVQPVGSPLSLECTVEGTSNPNLYWYRQAAGRGLQLLFYSVGIGQISSEVPQNLSASRPQDRQFILSSKKLLLSDSGFYLCACNREPQETQYFGPGTRLLVL.

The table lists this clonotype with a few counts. CDR3 protein: CASSLVSGKETQYF. The CDR3 nucleotides read TGCGCCAGCAGCTTGGTGTCAGGAAAAGAGACCCAGTACTTC. The chain joins TRBV5-1 to TRBJ2-5; D call uncertain. V dropped 0 bases and J dropped 3 bases, with 9 bases sitting between them. Per germline, CDR1 SGHRS and CDR2 YFSETQ. The CDR3 has 14 residues.

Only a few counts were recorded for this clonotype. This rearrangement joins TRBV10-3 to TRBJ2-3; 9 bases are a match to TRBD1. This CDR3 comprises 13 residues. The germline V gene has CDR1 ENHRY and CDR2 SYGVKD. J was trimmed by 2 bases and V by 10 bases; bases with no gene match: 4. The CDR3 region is CASGTGFTDTQYF. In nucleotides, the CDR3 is TGTGCCAGCGGGACAGGGTTCACAGATACGCAGTATTTT.

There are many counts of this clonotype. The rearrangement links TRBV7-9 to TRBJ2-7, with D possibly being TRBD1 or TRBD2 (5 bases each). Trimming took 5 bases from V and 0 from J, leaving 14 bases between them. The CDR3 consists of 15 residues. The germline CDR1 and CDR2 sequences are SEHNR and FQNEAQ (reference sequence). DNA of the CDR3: TGTGCCAGCAGCCCCGGGACGTCACACTCCTACGAGCAGTACTTC. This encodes CASSPGTSHSYEQYF.

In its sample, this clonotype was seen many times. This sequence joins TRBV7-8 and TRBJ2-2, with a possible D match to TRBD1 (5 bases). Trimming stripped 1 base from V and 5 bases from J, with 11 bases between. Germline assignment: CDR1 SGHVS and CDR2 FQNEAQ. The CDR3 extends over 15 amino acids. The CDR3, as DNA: TGTGCCAGCAGCTTAGACAGGAGAGCTACCGGGGAGCTGTTTTTT. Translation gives CASSLDRRATGELFF.

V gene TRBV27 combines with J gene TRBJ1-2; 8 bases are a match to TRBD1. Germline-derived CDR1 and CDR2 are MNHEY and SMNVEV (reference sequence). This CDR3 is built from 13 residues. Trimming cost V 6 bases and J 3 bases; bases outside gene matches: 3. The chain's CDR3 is CASRRQGYYGYTF. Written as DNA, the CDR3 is TGTGCCAGCAGAAGACAGGGGTACTATGGCTACACCTTC.

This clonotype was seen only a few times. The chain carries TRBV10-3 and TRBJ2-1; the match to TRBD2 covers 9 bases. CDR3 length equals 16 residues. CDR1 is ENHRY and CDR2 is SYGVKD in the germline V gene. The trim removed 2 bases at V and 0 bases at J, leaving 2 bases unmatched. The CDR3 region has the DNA TGTGCCATCAGTGAGGTGCGGGGGGGCTCCTACAATGAGCAGTTCTTC. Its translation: CAISEVRGGSYNEQFF.

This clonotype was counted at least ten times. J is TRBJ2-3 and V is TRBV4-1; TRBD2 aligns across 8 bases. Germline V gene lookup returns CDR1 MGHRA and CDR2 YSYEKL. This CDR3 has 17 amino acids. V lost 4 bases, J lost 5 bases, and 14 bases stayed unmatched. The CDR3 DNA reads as TGCGCCAGCAGCCCATGGACGCGGGGGGAGGGTGGAGATACGCAGTATTTT. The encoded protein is CASSPWTRGEGGDTQYF.

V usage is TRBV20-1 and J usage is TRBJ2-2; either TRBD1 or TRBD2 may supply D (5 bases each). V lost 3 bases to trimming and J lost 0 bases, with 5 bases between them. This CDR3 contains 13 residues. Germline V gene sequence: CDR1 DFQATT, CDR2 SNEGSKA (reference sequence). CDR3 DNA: TGCAGTGCTAGGGGGGCGAACACCGGGGAGCTGTTTTTT. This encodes CSARGANTGELFF.

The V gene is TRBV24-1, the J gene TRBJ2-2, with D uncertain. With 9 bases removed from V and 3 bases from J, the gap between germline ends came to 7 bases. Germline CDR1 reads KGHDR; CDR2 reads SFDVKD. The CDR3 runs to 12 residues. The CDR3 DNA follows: TGTGCCACCGCCGAGTACACCGGGGAGCTGTTTTTT. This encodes CATAEYTGELFF.

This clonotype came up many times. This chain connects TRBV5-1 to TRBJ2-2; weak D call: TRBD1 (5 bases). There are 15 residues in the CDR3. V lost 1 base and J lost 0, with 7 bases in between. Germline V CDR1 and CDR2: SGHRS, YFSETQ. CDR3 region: CASSLNRPNTGELFF. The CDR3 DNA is TGCGCCAGCAGCTTGAACAGGCCGAACACCGGGGAGCTGTTTTTT.

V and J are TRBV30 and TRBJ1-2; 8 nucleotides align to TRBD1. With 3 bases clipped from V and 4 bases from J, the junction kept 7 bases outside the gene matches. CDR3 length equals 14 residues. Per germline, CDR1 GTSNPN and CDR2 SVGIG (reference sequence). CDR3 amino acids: CAWRPMDRAYGYTF. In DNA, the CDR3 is TGTGCCTGGAGGCCCATGGACAGGGCCTATGGCTACACCTTC.

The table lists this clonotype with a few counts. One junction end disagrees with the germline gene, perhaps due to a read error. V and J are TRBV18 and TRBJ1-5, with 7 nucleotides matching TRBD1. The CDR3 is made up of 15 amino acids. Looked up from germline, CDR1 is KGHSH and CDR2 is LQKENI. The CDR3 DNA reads TGTGCCAGCTCATCCTCGGGACAGAGCAATCAGCCCAAGCATTTT. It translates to CASSSSGQSNQPKHF.

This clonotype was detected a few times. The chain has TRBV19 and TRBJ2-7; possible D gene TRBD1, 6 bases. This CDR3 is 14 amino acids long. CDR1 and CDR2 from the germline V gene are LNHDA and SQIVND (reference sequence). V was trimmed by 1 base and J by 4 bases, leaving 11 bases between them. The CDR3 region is CASSIGRGRYEQYF. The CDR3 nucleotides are TGTGCCAGTAGTATAGGCAGGGGAAGGTACGAGCAGTACTTC.

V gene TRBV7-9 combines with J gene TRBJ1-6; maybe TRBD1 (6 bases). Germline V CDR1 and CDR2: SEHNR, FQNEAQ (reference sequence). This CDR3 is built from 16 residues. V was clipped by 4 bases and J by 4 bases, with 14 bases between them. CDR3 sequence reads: CASSSALRGYNSPLHF. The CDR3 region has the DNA TGTGCCAGCAGCTCCGCGTTGAGGGGGTATAATTCACCCCTCCACTTT.

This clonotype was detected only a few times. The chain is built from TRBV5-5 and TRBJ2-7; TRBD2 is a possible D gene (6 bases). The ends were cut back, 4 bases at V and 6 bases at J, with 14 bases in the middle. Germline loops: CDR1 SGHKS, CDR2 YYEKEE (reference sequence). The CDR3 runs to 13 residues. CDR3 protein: CASSTRMGGEQYV. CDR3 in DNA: TGTGCCAGCAGCACCCGCATGGGGGGCGAGCAGTACGTC.

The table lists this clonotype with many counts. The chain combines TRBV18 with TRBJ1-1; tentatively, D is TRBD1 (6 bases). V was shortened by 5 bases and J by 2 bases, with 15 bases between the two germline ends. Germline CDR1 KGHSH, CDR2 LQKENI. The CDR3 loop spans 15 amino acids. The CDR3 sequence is CASSTTGIGNTEAFF. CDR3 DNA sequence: TGTGCCAGCTCAACTACAGGGATCGGAAACACTGAAGCTTTCTTT. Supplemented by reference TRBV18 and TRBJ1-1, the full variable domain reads NAGVMQNPRHLVRRRGQEARLRCSPMKGHSHVYWYRQLPEEGLKFMVYLQKENIIDESGMPKERFSAEFPKEGPSILRIQQVVRGDSAAYFCASSTTGIGNTEAFFGQGTRLTVV.

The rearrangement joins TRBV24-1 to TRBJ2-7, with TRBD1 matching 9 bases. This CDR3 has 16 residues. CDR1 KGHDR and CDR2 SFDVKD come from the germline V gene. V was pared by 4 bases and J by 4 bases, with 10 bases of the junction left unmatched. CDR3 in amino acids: CATSDTTGGRNYEQYV. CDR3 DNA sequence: TGTGCCACCAGTGACACCACAGGGGGCCGGAATTACGAGCAGTACGTC.